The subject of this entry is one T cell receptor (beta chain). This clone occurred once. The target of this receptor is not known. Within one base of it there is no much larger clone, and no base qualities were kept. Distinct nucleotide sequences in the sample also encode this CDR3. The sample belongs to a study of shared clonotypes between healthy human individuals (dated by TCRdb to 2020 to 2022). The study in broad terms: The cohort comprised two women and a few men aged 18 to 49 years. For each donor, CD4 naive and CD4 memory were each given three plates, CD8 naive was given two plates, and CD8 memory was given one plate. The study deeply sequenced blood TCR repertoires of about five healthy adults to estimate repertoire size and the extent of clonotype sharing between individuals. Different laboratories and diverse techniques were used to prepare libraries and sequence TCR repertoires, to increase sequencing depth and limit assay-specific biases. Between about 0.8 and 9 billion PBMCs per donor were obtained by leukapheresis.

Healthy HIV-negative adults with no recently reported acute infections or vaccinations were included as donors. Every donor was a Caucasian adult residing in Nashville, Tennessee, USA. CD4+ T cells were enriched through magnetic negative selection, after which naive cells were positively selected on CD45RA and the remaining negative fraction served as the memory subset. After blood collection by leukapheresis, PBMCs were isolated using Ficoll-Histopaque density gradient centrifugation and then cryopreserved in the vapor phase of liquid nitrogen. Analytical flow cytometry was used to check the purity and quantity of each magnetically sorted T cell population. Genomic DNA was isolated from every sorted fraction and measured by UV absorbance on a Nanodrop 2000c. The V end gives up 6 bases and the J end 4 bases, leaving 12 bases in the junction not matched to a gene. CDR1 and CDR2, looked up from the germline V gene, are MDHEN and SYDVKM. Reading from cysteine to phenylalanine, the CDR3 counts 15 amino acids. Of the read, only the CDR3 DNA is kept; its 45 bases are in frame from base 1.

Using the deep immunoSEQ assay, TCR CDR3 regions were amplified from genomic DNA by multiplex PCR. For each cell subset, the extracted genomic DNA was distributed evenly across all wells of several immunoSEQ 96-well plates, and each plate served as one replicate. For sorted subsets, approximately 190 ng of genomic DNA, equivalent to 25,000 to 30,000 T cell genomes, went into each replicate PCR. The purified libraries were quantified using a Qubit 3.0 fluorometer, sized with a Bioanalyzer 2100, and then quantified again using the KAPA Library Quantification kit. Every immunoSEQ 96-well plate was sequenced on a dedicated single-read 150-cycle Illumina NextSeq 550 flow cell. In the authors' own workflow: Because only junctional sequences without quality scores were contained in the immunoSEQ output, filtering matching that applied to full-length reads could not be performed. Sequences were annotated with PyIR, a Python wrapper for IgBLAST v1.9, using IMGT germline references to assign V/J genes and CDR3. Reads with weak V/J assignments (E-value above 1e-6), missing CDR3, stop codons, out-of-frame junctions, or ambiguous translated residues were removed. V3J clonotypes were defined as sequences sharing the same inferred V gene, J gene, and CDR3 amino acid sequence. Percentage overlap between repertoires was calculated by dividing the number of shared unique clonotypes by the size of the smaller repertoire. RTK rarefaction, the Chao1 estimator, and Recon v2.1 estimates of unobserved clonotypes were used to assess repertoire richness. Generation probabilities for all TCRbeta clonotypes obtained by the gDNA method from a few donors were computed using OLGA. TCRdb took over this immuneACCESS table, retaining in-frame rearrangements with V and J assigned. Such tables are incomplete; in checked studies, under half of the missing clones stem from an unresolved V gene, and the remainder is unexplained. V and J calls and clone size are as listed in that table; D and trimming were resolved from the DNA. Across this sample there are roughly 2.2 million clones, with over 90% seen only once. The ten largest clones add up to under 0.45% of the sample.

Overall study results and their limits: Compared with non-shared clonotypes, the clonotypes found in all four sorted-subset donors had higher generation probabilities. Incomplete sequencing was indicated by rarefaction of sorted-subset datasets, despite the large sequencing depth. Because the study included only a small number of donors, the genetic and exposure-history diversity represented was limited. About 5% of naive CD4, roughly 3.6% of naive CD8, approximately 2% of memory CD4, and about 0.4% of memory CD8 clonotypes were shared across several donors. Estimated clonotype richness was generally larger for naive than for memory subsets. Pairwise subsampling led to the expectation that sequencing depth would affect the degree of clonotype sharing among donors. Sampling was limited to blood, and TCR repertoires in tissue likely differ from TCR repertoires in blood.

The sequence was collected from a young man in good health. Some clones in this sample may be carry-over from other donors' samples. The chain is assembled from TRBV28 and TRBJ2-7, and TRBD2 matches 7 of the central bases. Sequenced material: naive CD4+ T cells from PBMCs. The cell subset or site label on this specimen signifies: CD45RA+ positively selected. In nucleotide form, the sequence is TGTGCCAGCAGCCTTGGGGGGAGGGCCGGTTACGAGCAGTACTTC. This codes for CASSLGGRAGYEQYF.